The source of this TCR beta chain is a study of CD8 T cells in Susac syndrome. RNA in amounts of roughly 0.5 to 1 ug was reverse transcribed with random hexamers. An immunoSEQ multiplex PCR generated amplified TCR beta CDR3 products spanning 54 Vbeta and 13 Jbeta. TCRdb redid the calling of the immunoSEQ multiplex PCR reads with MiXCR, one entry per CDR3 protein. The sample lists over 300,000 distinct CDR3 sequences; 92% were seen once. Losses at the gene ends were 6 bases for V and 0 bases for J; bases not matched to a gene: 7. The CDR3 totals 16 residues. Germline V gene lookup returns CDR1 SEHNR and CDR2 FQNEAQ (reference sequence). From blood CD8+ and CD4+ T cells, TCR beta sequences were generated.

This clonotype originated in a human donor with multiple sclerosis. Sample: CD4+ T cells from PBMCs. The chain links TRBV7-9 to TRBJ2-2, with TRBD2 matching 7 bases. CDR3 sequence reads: CASSSSGGSNTGELFF. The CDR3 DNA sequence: TGTGCCAGCAGTTCCTCGGGGGGATCGAACACCGGGGAGCTGTTTTTT.